The 15 T cell receptor beta chains below all came from one sample that was sequenced in a study of blood T cell repertoires in COVID-19. Measured with immunoSEQ multiplex PCR; TCRdb has only the in-frame clones, and not every one. Among under 110,000 clones listed, over 60% were seen once. The sequencing sample was made of peripheral blood. The origin of the receptors is a man at least 80 years old with COVID-19, enrolled during active disease.

The chain couples TRBV6-6 to TRBJ1-1; D remains ambiguous. Trimming took 2 bases from V and 3 from J, leaving 13 bases between them. Germline lookup yields CDR1 MNHNY and CDR2 SVGAGI (reference sequence). This CDR3 is built from 15 residues. The CDR3 protein is CASSYKGALDTEAFF. The DNA of the CDR3 is TGTGCCAGCAGTTACAAGGGAGCATTGGACACTGAAGCTTTCTTT.

A single count supports this clone. This chain links TRBV7-9 with TRBJ2-3; TRBD2 aligns across 10 bases. J lost 6 bases, V lost 3 bases, and 6 bases had no gene match. This CDR3 spans 15 amino acids. CDR1 and CDR2 from the germline V gene are SEHNR and FQNEAQ (reference sequence). The CDR3 nucleotides are TGTGCCAGCAGCTTTTTAGCGGGAGGCCGGGATACGCAGTATTTT. Protein sequence: CASSFLAGGRDTQYF.

The rearrangement links TRBV11-2 to TRBJ2-3; tentatively, D is TRBD2 (7 bases). The CDR3 length is 17 residues. Germline CDR1 SGHAT, CDR2 FQNNGV. The V end lost 1 base, the J end lost 0 bases, and 14 bases lay between the germline ends. The CDR3 loop reads CASSLVGGRGSTDTQYF. The CDR3, as DNA: TGTGCCAGCAGCTTAGTCGGGGGGCGGGGTAGCACAGATACGCAGTATTTT.

The rearrangement joins TRBV2 to TRBJ2-1; perhaps TRBD2 as D (6 bases). This CDR3 contains 14 residues. Germline V gene data show CDR1 as SNHLY and CDR2 as FYNNEI. The V and J ends lost 6 bases and 4 bases respectively, with 13 bases between them. CDR3 DNA sequence: TGTGCCAGCAGATTCCGGGACTTATACAATGAGCAGTTCTTC. Its translation is CASRFRDLYNEQFF.

This sequence joins TRBV7-8 and TRBJ2-2, with D perhaps matching TRBD1 (6 bases). V lost 2 bases to trimming and J lost 2 bases, with 12 bases between them. In germline, CDR1 is SGHVS, CDR2 FQNEAQ. The CDR3 is 16 residues long. Written as DNA, the CDR3 is TGTGCCAGCAGCTTATCGACAGGCGATAACACCGGGGAGCTGTTTTTT. Translating gives CASSLSTGDNTGELFF.

This clone was found once. The V call is TRBV6-5, the J call TRBJ1-5, with D perhaps TRBD1 (6 bases). The CDR3 totals 15 residues. Per the germline V gene, CDR1 is MNHEY and CDR2 is SVGAGI. V lost 0 bases, J lost 5 bases, and 11 bases lay in between. The CDR3 is CASSYSWSGDQPQHF. The CDR3 nucleotides are TGTGCCAGCAGTTACTCGTGGTCAGGGGATCAGCCCCAGCATTTT.

The V and J genes are TRBV6-5 and TRBJ1-2, with 9 bases aligning to TRBD1. Germline CDR1 is MNHEY and CDR2 is SVGAGI. Unmatched junction bases numbered 5, after V lost 6 bases and J lost 0 bases. The CDR3 is 15 amino acids. CDR3 loop: CASRPGTGTNYGYTF. The CDR3 bases are TGTGCCAGCAGGCCCGGGACAGGGACTAACTATGGCTACACCTTC.

In its sample, this clone was seen a few times. V usage is TRBV7-2 and J usage is TRBJ2-7, with 7 bases matching TRBD2. The CDR3 length is 15 residues. Germline CDR1 reads SGHTA; CDR2 reads FQGNSA. V lost 7 bases, J lost 0 bases, and 9 bases stayed unmatched. This CDR3 is CASTERLADSYEQYF. In nucleotides, the CDR3 is TGTGCCAGCACCGAGAGACTAGCCGACTCCTACGAGCAGTACTTC.

This clone was counted only a few times. This chain links TRBV27 with TRBJ2-7, with a possible D match to TRBD1 (6 bases). The V and J ends lost 5 bases and 3 bases respectively, with 14 bases between them. The length of the CDR3 is 14 residues. CDR1 is MNHEY and CDR2 is SMNVEV in the germline V gene (reference sequence). This CDR3 is CASSNKDRSYEQYF. For the CDR3, the DNA is TGTGCCAGCAGTAACAAAGACAGGAGCTACGAGCAGTACTTC.

The chain carries TRBV19 and TRBJ2-5, with 9 nucleotides matching TRBD2. V was clipped by 3 bases and J by 1 base; unmatched bases: 6. The CDR3 has 16 residues. Per the germline V gene, CDR1 is LNHDA and CDR2 is SQIVND (reference sequence). The CDR3 is CASSIGLAGFQETQYF. CDR3 in DNA: TGTGCCAGTAGTATCGGCCTAGCGGGATTCCAAGAGACCCAGTACTTC.

The rearrangement links TRBV13 to TRBJ2-1, with TRBD2 matching 7 bases. CDR3 size: 17 residues. CDR1 is PRHDT, CDR2 FYEKMQ, per germline (reference sequence). With 4 bases clipped from V and 6 bases from J, the junction kept 15 bases outside the gene matches. CDR3 loop: CASSSRGAGRYPNEQFF. DNA of the CDR3: TGTGCCAGCAGCTCGCGCGGGGCCGGGAGGTATCCCAATGAGCAGTTCTTC.

The rearrangement uses TRBV28 and TRBJ1-5; 9 bases align to TRBD1. The V gene end was trimmed by 5 bases and the J gene end by 3 bases; junction bases not matched to a gene: 11. The germline CDR1 and CDR2 sequences are MDHEN and SYDVKM. This CDR3 spans 17 amino acids. DNA of the CDR3: TGTGCCAGCAGTCCCCTCCGGACAGGGGATTTCAATCAGCCCCAGCATTTT. As protein: CASSPLRTGDFNQPQHF.

This chain links TRBV18 with TRBJ1-4; TRBD1 is a possible D gene (5 bases). Looked up from germline, CDR1 is KGHSH and CDR2 is LQKENI. This CDR3 comprises 16 residues. Trimming left V 4 bases short and J 1 base short, with 13 bases between. The CDR3 loop reads CASSQNRRGTNEKLFF. As DNA, the CDR3 is TGTGCCAGCTCACAAAATAGGAGGGGAACTAATGAAAAACTGTTTTTT. Full variable domain (rest looked up from reference TRBV18 and TRBJ1-4): NAGVMQNPRHLVRRRGQEARLRCSPMKGHSHVYWYRQLPEEGLKFMVYLQKENIIDESGMPKERFSAEFPKEGPSILRIQQVVRGDSAAYFCASSQNRRGTNEKLFFGSGTQLSVL.

This sequence joins TRBV3-1 (or the pseudogene TRBV3-2) and TRBJ1-1, with D possibly TRBD1 on 5 matching bases. The CDR3 runs 13 residues. V lost 4 bases to trimming and J lost 5 bases, with 11 bases between them. From germline, CDR1 is LGHDT and CDR2 YNNKEL (reference sequence). CDR3 nucleotides: TGTGCCAGCAGCCCCCTCGGGGGGACTGAAGCTTTCTTT. Translated: CASSPLGGTEAFF.

Only a few counts were recorded for this clone. This chain uses TRBV3-1 (or the pseudogene TRBV3-2) with TRBJ2-7; TRBD2 matches at 11 bases. The V gene's germline CDR1 is LGHDT and CDR2 YNNKEL (reference sequence). The CDR3 totals 15 residues. V lost 6 bases and J lost 2; bases outside the gene matches: 6. CDR3: CASSLTSGRPYEQYF. CDR3 coding DNA: TGTGCCAGCAGTCTCACTAGCGGGAGACCCTACGAGCAGTACTTC.